A few counts support the clone carrying this T cell receptor (beta chain). The target antigen is unknown. As for time point: blood 2 weeks post-SBRT. Described treatment: 15 Gy SBRT to primary tumor, nephrectomy 4 weeks later. Serial blood draws occurred at baseline and 2 and 4 weeks post-SBRT. The tumor was a clear cell renal cell carcinoma. Looked up from germline, CDR1 is LNHNV and CDR2 is YYDKDF (reference sequence). The CDR3 consists of 12 residues. Trimming took off 1 base at V and 3 bases at J, with 3 bases between the two ends. The data belong to a study of radiation and T cells in renal cell carcinoma. General study results and limits: In blood, top tumor clones expanded by 2 weeks, shrinking by 4. Baseline intratumoral clonotype presence is unknown without pretreatment biopsies.

Profiling relied on immunoSEQ multiplex PCR, and the TCRdb table lists in-frame clones only, not all of them. Here the sample spans 120,000 or so clones, 88% being singletons. This material consisted of blood, taken from a patient whose treatment included radiotherapy and nephrectomy. The receptor was isolated from a woman in her 70s with renal cell carcinoma. The chain is built from TRBV15 and TRBJ2-5; D remains unclear. In DNA, the CDR3 is TGTGCCACCAGCAGAGTGGAAGAGACCCAGTACTTC. Translation: CATSRVEETQYF. Together with reference TRBV15 and TRBJ2-5, the CDR3 gives the full variable domain: DAMVIQNPRYQVTQFGKPVTLSCSQTLNHNVMYWYQQKSSQAPKLLFHYYDKDFNNEADTPDNFQSRRPNTSFCFLDIRSPGLGDTAMYLCATSRVEETQYFGPGTRLLVL.